The clone carrying this TCR beta chain was recorded a few times. Its antigen is not known. This entry belongs to a study of blood T cells in healthy people across ages. The study's findings and limits: Among long-lived donors, naive CD4+ cells were more numerous and diversity higher than in aged donors. In older individuals, TCR beta diversity per million T cells was lower, falling roughly linearly with age. Naive T cell percentage strongly correlated with TCR beta diversity.

The use of a sample-barcoded 5' primer and a J-beta primer mix characterized a second PCR of roughly 6 to 11 cycles. TCRdb fed the 5' RACE reads into MiXCR, producing one record per CDR3 protein. The sample consists of hundreds of thousands of distinct CDR3 sequences, 49% of them appearing once. CDR3 length: 12 residues. Trimming removed 4 bases from V and 10 bases from J, with 11 bases in between. This chain joins TRBV12-3 or TRBV12-4 and TRBJ2-1; D call uncertain. The TCR originated in a woman aged 55-70 years in good health. Sequenced input: blood. For the CDR3, the DNA is TGTGCCAGCAGTTCACCCTTCCGGGAGCAGTTCTTC. Protein: CASSSPFREQFF.